Each of the 9 T cell receptor beta chains below was sequenced from the same sample in a study of OX40 agonist ivuxolimab in advanced cancers. Using immunoSEQ multiplex PCR, the repertoire was profiled, and TCRdb retains in-frame clones only, with some absent. The sample lists nearly 95,000 clones; roughly 94% were seen once. The source was CD4+ or CD8+ T cells sorted from blood, collected in a trial of the OX40 agonist ivuxolimab. These receptors were obtained from an adult with an advanced solid tumor such as melanoma, head and neck, liver or kidney cancer.

This clone showed up just once. The chain employs TRBV4-3 and TRBJ1-6; D not resolved. V was clipped by 3 bases and J by 4 bases, with 7 bases between them. Germline CDR1 LGHNA, CDR2 YSLEER. This CDR3 is 14 amino acids long. This chain's CDR3 is CASSQAEYNSPLHF. The CDR3 DNA follows: TGCGCCAGCAGCCAGGCGGAATATAATTCACCCCTCCACTTT.

The chain employs TRBV5-8 and TRBJ2-7, with 8 bases lining up with TRBD2. This CDR3 has 14 amino acids. The germline gives CDR1 SGHTS, CDR2 YDEGEE. V dropped 6 bases and J dropped 3; count of bases not matched to a gene: 8. The DNA for the CDR3 is TGTGCCAGCATTCCAAGCGGGGGACGCTACGAGCAGTACTTC. Translated, it gives CASIPSGGRYEQYF.

The chain uses TRBV18 and TRBJ2-7, with TRBD1 identical over 7 bases. CDR3 size: 14 residues. CDR1 and CDR2 (germline): KGHSH, LQKENI. The trim removed 3 bases at V and 3 bases at J, leaving 5 bases unmatched. The chain's CDR3 is CASSPDRAGYEQYF. CDR3 sequence (DNA): TGTGCCAGCTCACCCGACAGGGCAGGCTACGAGCAGTACTTC.

The chain employs TRBV27 and TRBJ2-5; 9 nucleotides match TRBD2. V lost 3 bases, J lost 5 bases, and 7 bases stayed unmatched. CDR1 and CDR2 (germline): MNHEY, SMNVEV (reference sequence). This CDR3 has 15 amino acids. The DNA of the CDR3 is TGTGCCAGCAGTTTGGGGCTAGCGGGGCGGGAGACCCAGTACTTC. Translating it yields CASSLGLAGRETQYF.

This clone appeared once. In DNA, the CDR3 is TGTGCCAGCAGCAAAAGCCCCGATGGGCGTGACACTGAAGCTTTCTTT. Translated: CASSKSPDGRDTEAFF. The V call is TRBV21-1, the J call TRBJ1-1; the table names TRBD1, a call not compared with the DNA. TRBV21-1 is classified as a pseudogene. The CDR3 length is 16 residues.

J is TRBJ2-7 and V is TRBV5-4; no definite D call. This CDR3 spans 14 amino acids. Germline assignment: CDR1 SGHNT and CDR2 YYREEE (reference sequence). V was trimmed by 1 base and J by 2 bases, leaving 10 bases between them. This chain's CDR3 is CASSLLNRAYEQYF. In DNA form, the CDR3 reads TGTGCCAGCAGCTTGCTAAATCGAGCCTACGAGCAGTACTTC.

CDR3 residues: CASSSRTSTYNEQFF. In DNA form, the CDR3 reads TGTGCCAGCAGCTCACGGACTAGTACCTACAATGAGCAGTTCTTC. V usage is TRBV11-2 and J usage is TRBJ2-1; 7 bases line up with TRBD2. With 4 bases clipped from V and 2 bases from J, the junction kept 5 bases outside the gene matches. The CDR3 is 15 residues long. Germline values: CDR1 SGHAT, CDR2 FQNNGV.

The rearrangement joins TRBV2 to TRBJ1-6, with TRBD1 as a possible D gene (6 bases). Trimming took 6 bases from V and 7 from J, leaving 19 bases between them. Germline V gives CDR1 SNHLY, CDR2 FYNNEI. The CDR3 length is 16 residues. The CDR3 protein is CASRSGRGFTNSPLHF. CDR3 coding DNA: TGTGCCAGCAGGAGCGGCAGGGGCTTCACGAATTCACCCCTCCACTTT.

V is TRBV7-6 and J is TRBJ2-3; D unclear. CDR3 length equals 16 residues. The germline CDR1 and CDR2 sequences are SGHVS and FNYEAQ. V lost 2 bases, J lost 6 bases, and 18 bases lay in between. CDR3 region: CASSLYMRSPGDTQYF. CDR3 nucleotide sequence: TGTGCCAGCAGCTTATATATGCGCTCACCTGGGGATACGCAGTATTTT.